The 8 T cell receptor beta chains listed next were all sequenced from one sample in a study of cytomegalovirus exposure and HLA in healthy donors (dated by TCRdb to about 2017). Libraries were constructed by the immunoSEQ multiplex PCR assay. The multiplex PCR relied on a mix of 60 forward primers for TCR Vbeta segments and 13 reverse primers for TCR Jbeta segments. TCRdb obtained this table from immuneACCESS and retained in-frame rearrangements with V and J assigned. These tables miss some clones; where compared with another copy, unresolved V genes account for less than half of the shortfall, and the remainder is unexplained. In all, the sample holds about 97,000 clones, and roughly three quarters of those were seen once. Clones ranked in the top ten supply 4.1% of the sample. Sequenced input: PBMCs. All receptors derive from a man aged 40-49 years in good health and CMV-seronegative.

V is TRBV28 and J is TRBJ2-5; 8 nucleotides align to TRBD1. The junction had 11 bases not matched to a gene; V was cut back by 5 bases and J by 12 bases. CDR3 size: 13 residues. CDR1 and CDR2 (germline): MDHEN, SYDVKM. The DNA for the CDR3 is TGTGCCAGCAGTACCGACAGGGGACGCACCAAGTACTTC. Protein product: CASSTDRGRTKYF.

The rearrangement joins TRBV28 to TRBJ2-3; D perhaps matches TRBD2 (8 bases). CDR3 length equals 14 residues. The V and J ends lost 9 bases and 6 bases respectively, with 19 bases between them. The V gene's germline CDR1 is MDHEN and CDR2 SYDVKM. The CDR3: CASKGAGGRDTQYF. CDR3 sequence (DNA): TGTGCCAGTAAGGGGGCGGGGGGCCGGGATACGCAGTATTTT. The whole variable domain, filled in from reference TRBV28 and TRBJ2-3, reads DVKVTQSSRYLVKRTGEKVFLECVQDMDHENMFWYRQDPGLGLRLIYFSYDVKMKEKGDIPEGYSVSREKKERFSLILESASTNQTSMYLCASKGAGGRDTQYFGPGTRLTVL.

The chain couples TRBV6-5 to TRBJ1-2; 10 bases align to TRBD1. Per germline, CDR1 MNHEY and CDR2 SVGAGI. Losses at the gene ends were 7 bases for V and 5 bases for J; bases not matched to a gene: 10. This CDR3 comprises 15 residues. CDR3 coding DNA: TGTGCCAGCACCCCTGTGGGGACAGGGGAATATGGCTACACCTTC. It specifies CASTPVGTGEYGYTF.

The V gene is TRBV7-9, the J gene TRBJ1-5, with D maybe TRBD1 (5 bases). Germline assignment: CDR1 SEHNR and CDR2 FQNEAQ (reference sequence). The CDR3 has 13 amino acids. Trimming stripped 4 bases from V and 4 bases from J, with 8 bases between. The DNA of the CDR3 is TGTGCCAGCAGCTGGGGACTTAATCAGCCCCAGCATTTT. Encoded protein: CASSWGLNQPQHF.

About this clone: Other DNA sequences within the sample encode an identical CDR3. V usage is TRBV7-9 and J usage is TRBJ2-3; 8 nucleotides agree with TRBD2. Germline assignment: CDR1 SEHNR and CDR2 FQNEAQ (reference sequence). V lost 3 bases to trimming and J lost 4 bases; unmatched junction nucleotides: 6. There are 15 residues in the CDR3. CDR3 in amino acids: CASSLRGVGADTQYF. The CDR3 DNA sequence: TGTGCCAGCAGCTTGCGGGGGGTAGGCGCAGATACGCAGTATTTT.

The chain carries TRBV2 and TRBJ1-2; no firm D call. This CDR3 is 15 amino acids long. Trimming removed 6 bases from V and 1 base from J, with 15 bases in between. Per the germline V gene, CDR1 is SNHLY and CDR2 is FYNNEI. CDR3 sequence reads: CASSDPSNSNYGYTF. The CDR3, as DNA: TGTGCCAGCAGCGACCCTTCCAACAGTAACTATGGCTACACCTTC.

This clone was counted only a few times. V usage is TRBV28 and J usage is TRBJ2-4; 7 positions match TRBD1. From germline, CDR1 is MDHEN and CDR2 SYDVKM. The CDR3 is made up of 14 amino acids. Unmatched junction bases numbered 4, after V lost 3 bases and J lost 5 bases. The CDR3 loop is CASSFGTAENIQYF. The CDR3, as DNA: TGTGCCAGCAGTTTTGGGACAGCTGAAAACATTCAGTACTTC.

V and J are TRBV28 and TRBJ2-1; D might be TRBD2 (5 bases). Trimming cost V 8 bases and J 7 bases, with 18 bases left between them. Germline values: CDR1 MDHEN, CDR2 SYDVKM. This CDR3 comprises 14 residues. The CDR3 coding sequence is TGTGCCAGCCAGCAAAGGGTGGGGAGAAATGAGCAGTTCTTC. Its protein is CASQQRVGRNEQFF.